This section outlines one T cell receptor beta chain sequence together with its context. The sample is drawn from a study of blood T cell repertoires in COVID-19. Turning to the study itself: Researchers got acute and convalescent COVID-19 samples from the United States, Italy and Spain.

The assay was immunoSEQ multiplex PCR, and TCRdb's table has in-frame clones only and misses some. The sample has 200,000 or so clones, approximately 90% seen once. Germline CDR1 and CDR2: DFQATT and SNEGSKA (reference sequence). This CDR3 contains 13 residues. V was pared by 3 bases and J by 5 bases, with 12 bases between. The clonotype comes from a woman between 18 and 30 years old in a cohort exposed to, infected with or recovered from COVID-19 (not recorded which). The chain uses TRBV20-1 and TRBJ2-3; no clear D. Sequenced: PBMCs or T cells enriched from blood (not recorded which). The CDR3 DNA sequence: TGCAGTGCTAGTGGTACCTCAGGAGATACGCAGTATTTT. Its protein is CSASGTSGDTQYF.